Presented here are 5 T cell receptor beta chains from one specimen sequenced in a study of hypomethylating agent response in myelodysplastic syndrome (dated by TCRdb to about 2021). The library was made by the immunoSEQ multiplex PCR assay. TCRdb carries this immuneACCESS record with in-frame sequences only. Its versions omit some clonotypes, under half of them owing to an unresolved V gene in the studies checked, with the rest unexplained. In all, the sample holds under 5,500 clones, and 75% to 90% of those were seen once. Around 14% of the sample lies in the top ten. The sequenced sample was bone marrow, obtained before or after starting hypomethylating agent treatment for myelodysplastic syndrome (not recorded which). The receptors were sampled from a human donor with myelodysplastic syndrome.

This sequence joins TRBV7-2 and TRBJ2-4; TRBD2 aligns across 9 bases. CDR3 length: 17 amino acids. J gave up 3 bases and V 0 bases, and 6 bases lay outside the gene matches. The germline CDR1 and CDR2 sequences are SGHTA and FQGNSA. The CDR3 sequence: CASSLALTSGIKNIQYF. The CDR3 bases are TGTGCCAGCAGCTTAGCGTTGACTAGCGGAATCAAAAACATTCAGTACTTC.

The chain couples TRBV5-1 to TRBJ2-2; D unresolved. Germline loops: CDR1 SGHRS, CDR2 YFSETQ. CDR3 length: 14 residues. Trimming took 1 base from V and 3 from J, leaving 7 bases between them. For the CDR3, the DNA is TGCGCCAGCAGCTTGTTGTTCGACACCGGGGAGCTGTTTTTT. Protein product: CASSLLFDTGELFF. The whole variable domain, remainder taken from reference TRBV5-1 and TRBJ2-2, is KAGVTQTPRYLIKTRGQQVTLSCSPISGHRSVSWYQQTPGQGLQFLFEYFSETQRNKGNFPGRFSGRQFSNSRSEMNVSTLELGDSALYLCASSLLFDTGELFFGEGSRLTVL.

To note about this clone: The germline gene is not matched at one end of the junction; a read error may be the cause. The genes are TRBV6-1 and TRBJ2-7; 7 nucleotides match TRBD1. Germline CDR1 reads MNHNS; CDR2 reads SASEGT. There are 16 residues in the CDR3. The CDR3 loop is CASSKATGTASYEQYF. CDR3 sequence (DNA): TGTGCCAGCAGTAAAGCCACCGGGACAGCCTCCTACGAGCAGTACTTC.

The chain carries TRBV7-9 and TRBJ1-6; no reliable D call. The V end lost 2 bases, the J end lost 10 bases, and 9 bases lay between the germline ends. This CDR3 region has 13 residues. Germline V gene lookup returns CDR1 SEHNR and CDR2 FQNEAQ (reference sequence). The CDR3 is CASSLSEGSPLHF. Written as DNA, the CDR3 is TGTGCCAGCAGCTTATCAGAGGGATCACCCCTCCACTTT.

Here the CDR3 reads CASGQGSYEQYF. The DNA of the CDR3 is TGTGCCAGTGGACAGGGCTCCTACGAGCAGTACTTC. The V gene is TRBV10-3, the J gene TRBJ2-7; 8 nucleotides match TRBD1. The trim removed 10 bases at V and 0 bases at J, leaving 2 bases unmatched. CDR3 length: 12 amino acids. The germline V gene encodes CDR1 ENHRY and CDR2 SYGVKD.